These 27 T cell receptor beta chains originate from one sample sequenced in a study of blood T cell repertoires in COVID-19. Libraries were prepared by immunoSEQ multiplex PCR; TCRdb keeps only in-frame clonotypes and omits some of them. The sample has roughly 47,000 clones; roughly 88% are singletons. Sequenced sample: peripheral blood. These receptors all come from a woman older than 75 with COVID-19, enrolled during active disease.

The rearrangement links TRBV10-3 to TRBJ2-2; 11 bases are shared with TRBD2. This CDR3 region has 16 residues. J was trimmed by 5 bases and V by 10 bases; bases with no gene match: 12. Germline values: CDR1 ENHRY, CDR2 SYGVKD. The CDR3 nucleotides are TGTGCCACCCAACTGGCGCTAGCGGGGGGAACCGGGGAGCTGTTTTTT. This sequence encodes CATQLALAGGTGELFF.

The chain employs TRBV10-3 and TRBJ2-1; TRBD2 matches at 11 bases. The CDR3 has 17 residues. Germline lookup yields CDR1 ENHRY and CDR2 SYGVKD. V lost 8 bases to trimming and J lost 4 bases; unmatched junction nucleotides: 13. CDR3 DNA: TGTGCCATCTCTGGACTTACCGGGACTAGCGGATACAATGAGCAGTTCTTC. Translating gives CAISGLTGTSGYNEQFF.

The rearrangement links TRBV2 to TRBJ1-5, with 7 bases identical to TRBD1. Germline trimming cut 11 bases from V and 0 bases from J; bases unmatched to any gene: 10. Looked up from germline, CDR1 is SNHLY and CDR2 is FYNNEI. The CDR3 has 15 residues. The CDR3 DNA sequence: TGTGCCGGGTCCACAGGGGATCGTAGCAATCAGCCCCAGCATTTT. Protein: CAGSTGDRSNQPQHF.

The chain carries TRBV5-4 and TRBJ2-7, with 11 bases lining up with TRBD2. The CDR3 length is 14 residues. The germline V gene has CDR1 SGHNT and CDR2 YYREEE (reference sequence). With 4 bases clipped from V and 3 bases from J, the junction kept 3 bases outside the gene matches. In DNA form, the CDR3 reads TGTGCCAGCAGCCCGACTAGCGGGGACTACGAGCAGTACTTC. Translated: CASSPTSGDYEQYF.

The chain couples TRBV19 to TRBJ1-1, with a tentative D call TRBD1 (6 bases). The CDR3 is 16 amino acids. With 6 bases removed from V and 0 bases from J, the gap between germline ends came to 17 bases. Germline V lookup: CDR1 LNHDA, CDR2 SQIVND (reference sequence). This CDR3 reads CASSPPLGQLNTEAFF. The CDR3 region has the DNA TGTGCCAGTAGCCCCCCGCTCGGACAGCTGAACACTGAAGCTTTCTTT.

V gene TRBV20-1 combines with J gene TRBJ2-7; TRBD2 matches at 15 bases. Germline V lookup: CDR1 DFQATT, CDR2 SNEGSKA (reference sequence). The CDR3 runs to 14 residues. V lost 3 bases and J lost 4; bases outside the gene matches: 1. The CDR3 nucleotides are TGCAGTGCTAGTGGGACTAGCGGGAGGTACGAGCAGTACTTC. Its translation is CSASGTSGRYEQYF.

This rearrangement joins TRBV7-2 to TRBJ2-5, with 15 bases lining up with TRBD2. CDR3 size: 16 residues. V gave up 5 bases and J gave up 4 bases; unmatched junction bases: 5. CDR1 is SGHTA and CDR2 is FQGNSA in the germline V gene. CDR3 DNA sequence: TGTGCCAGCAGCGACGGGACTAGCGGGGGGTTAGAGACCCAGTACTTC. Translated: CASSDGTSGGLETQYF.

CDR3 DNA: TGCGCCAGCAGCTCGGGACAGGAAGCAGCCGAGCAGTACTTC. Translating gives CASSSGQEAAEQYF. The J gene is TRBJ2-7, the V gene TRBV5-1, with TRBD1 matching 8 bases. Germline V gene sequence: CDR1 SGHRS, CDR2 YFSETQ. Trimming removed 3 bases from V and 6 bases from J; junction bases left unmatched: 8. The CDR3 is made up of 14 amino acids.

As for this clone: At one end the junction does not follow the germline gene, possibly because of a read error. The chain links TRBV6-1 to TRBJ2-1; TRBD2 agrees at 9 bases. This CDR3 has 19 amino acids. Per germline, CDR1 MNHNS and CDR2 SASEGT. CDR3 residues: CASSERFGSGSESFNEQFF. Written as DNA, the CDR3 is TGTGCCAGCAGTGAACGGTTTGGTAGCGGGAGTGAGTCCTTCAATGAGCAGTTCTTC.

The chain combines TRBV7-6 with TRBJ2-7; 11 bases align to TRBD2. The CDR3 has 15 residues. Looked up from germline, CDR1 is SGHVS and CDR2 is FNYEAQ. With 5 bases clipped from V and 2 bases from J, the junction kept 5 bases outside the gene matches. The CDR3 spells CASSPSGGLAYEQYF. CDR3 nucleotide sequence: TGTGCCAGCAGCCCTAGCGGGGGGCTTGCCTACGAGCAGTACTTC.

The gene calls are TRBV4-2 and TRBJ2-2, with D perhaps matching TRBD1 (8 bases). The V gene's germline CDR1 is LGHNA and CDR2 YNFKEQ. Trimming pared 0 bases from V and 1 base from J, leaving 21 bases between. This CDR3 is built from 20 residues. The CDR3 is CASSQDPRAGGGGNTGELFF. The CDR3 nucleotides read TGTGCCAGCAGCCAAGATCCACGGGCAGGGGGCGGGGGGAACACCGGGGAGCTGTTTTTT.

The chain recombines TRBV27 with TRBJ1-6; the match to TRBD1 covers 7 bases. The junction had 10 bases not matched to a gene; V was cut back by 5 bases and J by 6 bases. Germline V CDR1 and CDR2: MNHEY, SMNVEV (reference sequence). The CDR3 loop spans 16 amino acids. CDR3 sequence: CASSTTGTVFNSPLHF. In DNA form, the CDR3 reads TGTGCCAGCAGTACGACCGGGACAGTTTTTAATTCACCCCTCCACTTT.

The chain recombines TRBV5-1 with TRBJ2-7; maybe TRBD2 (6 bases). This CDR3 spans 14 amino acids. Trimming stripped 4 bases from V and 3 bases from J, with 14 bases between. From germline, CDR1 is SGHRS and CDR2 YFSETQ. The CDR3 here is CASSVGLGGYEQYF. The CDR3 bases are TGCGCCAGCAGCGTGGGGTTGGGGGGCTACGAGCAGTACTTC.

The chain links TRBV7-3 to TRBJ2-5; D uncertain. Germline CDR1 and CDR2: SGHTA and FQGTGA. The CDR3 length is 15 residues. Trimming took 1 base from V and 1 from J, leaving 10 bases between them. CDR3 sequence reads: CASSLIPGSQETQYF. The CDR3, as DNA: TGTGCCAGCAGCTTAATCCCAGGTTCCCAAGAGACCCAGTACTTC.

CDR3 amino acids: CASRPPGQLSYEQYF. CDR3 DNA: TGTGCCAGCAGGCCACCGGGACAGCTCTCCTACGAGCAGTACTTC. The J gene is TRBJ2-7, the V gene TRBV6-5, with 7 positions matching TRBD1. J was trimmed by 0 bases and V by 6 bases; bases with no gene match: 8. The CDR3 length is 15 residues. Germline assignment: CDR1 MNHEY and CDR2 SVGAGI.

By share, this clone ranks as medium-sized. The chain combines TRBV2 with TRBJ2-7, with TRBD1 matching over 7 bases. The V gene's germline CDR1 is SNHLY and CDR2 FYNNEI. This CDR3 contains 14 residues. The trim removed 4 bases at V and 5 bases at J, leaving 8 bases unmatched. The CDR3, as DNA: TGTGCCAGCAGTGGTCTGACAGGGCGCCACGAGCAGTACTTC. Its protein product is CASSGLTGRHEQYF.

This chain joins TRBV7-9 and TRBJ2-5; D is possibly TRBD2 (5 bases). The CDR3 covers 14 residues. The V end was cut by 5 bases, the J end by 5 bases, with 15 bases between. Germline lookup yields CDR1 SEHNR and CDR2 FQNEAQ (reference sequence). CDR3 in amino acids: CASSPSQVWETQYF. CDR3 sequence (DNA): TGTGCCAGCAGCCCTAGCCAGGTTTGGGAGACCCAGTACTTC.

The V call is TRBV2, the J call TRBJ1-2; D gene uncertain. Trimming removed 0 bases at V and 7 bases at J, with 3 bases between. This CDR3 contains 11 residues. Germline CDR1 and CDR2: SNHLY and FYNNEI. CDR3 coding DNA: TGTGCCAGCAGTGAAGCGGCTGGCTACACCTTC. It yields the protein CASSEAAGYTF.

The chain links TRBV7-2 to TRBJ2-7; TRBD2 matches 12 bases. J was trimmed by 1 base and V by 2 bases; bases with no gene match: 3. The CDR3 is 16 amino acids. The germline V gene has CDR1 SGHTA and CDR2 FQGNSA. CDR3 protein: CASSLRLAGVSYEQYF. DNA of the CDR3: TGTGCCAGCAGCTTAAGACTAGCGGGGGTGTCCTACGAGCAGTACTTC.

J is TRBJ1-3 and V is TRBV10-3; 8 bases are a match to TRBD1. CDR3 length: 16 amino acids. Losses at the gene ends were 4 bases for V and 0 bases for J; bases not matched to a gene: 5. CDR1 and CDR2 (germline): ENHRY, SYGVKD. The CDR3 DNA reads TGTGCCATCAGTGGGGGGGACAGGACCTCTGGAAACACCATATATTTT. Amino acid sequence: CAISGGDRTSGNTIYF.

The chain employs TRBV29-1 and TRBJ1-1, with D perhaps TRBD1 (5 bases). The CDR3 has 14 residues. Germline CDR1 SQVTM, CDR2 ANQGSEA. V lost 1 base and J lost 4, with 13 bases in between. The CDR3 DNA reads TGCAGCGTTGAAGTTCCCCGGGGGAGCACTGAAGCTTTCTTT. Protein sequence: CSVEVPRGSTEAFF. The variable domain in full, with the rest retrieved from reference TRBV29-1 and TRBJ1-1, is SAVISQKPSRDICQRGTSLTIQCQVDSQVTMMFWYRQQPGQSLTLIATANQGSEATYESGFVIDKFPISRPNLTFSTLTVSNMSPEDSSIYLCSVEVPRGSTEAFFGQGTRLTVV.

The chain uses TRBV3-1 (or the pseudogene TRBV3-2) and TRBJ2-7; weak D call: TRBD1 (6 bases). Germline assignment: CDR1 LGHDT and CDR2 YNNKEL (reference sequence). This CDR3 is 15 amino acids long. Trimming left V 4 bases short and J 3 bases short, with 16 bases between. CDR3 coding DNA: TGTGCCAGCAGCCCGCGGATCGGGACAAGCTACGAGCAGTACTTC. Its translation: CASSPRIGTSYEQYF.

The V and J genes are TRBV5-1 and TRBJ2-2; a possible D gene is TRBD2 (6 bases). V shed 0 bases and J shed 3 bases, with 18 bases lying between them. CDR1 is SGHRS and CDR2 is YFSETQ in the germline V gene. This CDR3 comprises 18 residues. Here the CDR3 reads CASSLVMGRGGDTGELFF. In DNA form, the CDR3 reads TGCGCCAGCAGCTTGGTTATGGGGCGTGGCGGGGACACCGGGGAGCTGTTTTTT.

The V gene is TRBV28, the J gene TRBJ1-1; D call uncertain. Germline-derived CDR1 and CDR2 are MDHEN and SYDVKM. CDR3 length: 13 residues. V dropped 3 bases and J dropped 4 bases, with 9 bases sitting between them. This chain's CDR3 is CASSLRAGTEAFF. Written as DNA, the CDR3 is TGTGCCAGCAGTTTGAGGGCTGGCACTGAAGCTTTCTTT. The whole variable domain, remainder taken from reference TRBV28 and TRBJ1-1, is DVKVTQSSRYLVKRTGEKVFLECVQDMDHENMFWYRQDPGLGLRLIYFSYDVKMKEKGDIPEGYSVSREKKERFSLILESASTNQTSMYLCASSLRAGTEAFFGQGTRLTVV.

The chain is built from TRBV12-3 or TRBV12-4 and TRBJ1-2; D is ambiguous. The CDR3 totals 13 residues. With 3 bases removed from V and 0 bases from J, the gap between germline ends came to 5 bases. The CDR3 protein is CASSFIANYGYTF. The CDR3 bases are TGTGCCAGCAGTTTTATTGCTAACTATGGCTACACCTTC.

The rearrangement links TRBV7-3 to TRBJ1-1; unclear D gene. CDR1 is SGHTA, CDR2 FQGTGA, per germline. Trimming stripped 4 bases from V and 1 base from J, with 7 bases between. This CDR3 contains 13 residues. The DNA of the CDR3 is TGTGCCAGCAGCTCTCAGGAGAACACTGAAGCTTTCTTT. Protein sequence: CASSSQENTEAFF.

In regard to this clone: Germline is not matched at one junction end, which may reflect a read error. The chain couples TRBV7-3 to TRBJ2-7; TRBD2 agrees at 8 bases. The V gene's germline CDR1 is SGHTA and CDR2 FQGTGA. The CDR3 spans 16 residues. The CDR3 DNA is TGTGCCAGCAGCCCCCATGGTACTAGCGGACCCTATGAGCAGTACTTC. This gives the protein CASSPHGTSGPYEQYF.